Listed below are T cell receptor beta chains from one sample, sequenced in a study of T cells after posttransplantation cyclophosphamide. TCRdb's copy holds only in-frame clones and misses some; the assay was immunoSEQ multiplex PCR. The sample lists 50,000 to 65,000 clones; about 82% were seen once. The specimen was PBMCs. Receptor source: a young man with a blood cancer, CMV-positive, and with a related stem cell donor. Each CDR3 is given with its conserved first and last residue. D genes are given only for firm matches. Clone size appears in some rows only: once, few, many, or a class for an expanded clone.

CASSEGTGGYEQYF,TGTGCCAGTAGTGAGGGGACAGGGGGTTACGAGCAGTACTTC,TRBJ2-7,14,TRBV19,NA,TRBD1
CASSQARGDSPYEQYF,TGTGCCAGCAGCCAGGCCAGGGGAGATAGTCCCTACGAGCAGTACTTC,TRBJ2-7,16,TRBV4-2,NA,NA
CASSPREGHSYNEQFF,TGTGCCAGCAGCCCGCGGGAGGGCCACTCCTACAATGAGCAGTTCTTC,TRBJ2-1,16,TRBV7-6,NA,TRBD2
CASSFRSGGALINEQYF,TGTGCCAGCAGTTTTCGGAGTGGAGGGGCTCTTATCAACGAGCAGTACTTC,TRBJ2-7,17,TRBV27,NA,NA
CASSPHGSGGSSYNEQFF,TGCGCCAGCAGCCCCCACGGCAGCGGGGGAAGCTCCTACAATGAGCAGTTCTTC,TRBJ2-1,18,TRBV4-3,NA,TRBD2
CASSTHGDRALHF,TGTGCCAGCAGCACCCACGGGGACAGAGCCCTCCACTTT,TRBJ1-6,13,TRBV7-8,once,TRBD1
CASSPPGQGRQAYEQYF,TGTGCCAGCTCACCCCCGGGACAGGGTCGGCAAGCCTACGAGCAGTACTTC,TRBJ2-7,17,TRBV18,NA,TRBD1
CASSYRPQGDTQYF,TGTGCCAGCAGTTACCGCCCCCAGGGGGATACGCAGTATTTT,TRBJ2-3,14,TRBV6-5,NA,NA
CASSRAANYGYTF,TGTGCCAGCAGCCGAGCGGCTAACTATGGCTACACCTTC,TRBJ1-2,13,TRBV7-9,NA,NA
CASRQGGSTDTQYF,TGTGCCAGCAGACAAGGCGGCTCCACAGATACGCAGTATTTT,TRBJ2-3,14,TRBV9,NA,NA
CASTQDRVGTYEQYF,TGTGCCAGCACCCAGGACAGGGTTGGGACCTACGAGCAGTACTTC,TRBJ2-7,15,TRBV11-3,NA,TRBD1
CASSEARRGPDRGNIEAFF,TGTGCCAGCAGTGAAGCCCGGAGGGGTCCGGACAGGGGGAATATTGAAGCTTTCTTT,TRBJ1-1,19,TRBV6-1,NA,TRBD1
CASSSDRGEQFF,TGTGCCAGCAGCTCGGACAGGGGGGAGCAGTTCTTC,TRBJ2-1,12,TRBV7-9,NA,TRBD1
CASSRNQGDEAFF,TGTGCCAGCAGCCGGAACCAGGGGGACGAAGCTTTCTTT,TRBJ1-1,13,TRBV11-2,NA,TRBD1
CASSSQNEQYF,TGTGCCAGCAGCTCCCAAAACGAGCAGTACTTC,TRBJ2-7,11,TRBV7-9,NA,NA
CASSQLHNNYGYTF,TGTGCCAGCAGCCAACTTCATAATAACTATGGCTACACCTTC,TRBJ1-2,14,TRBV28,once,NA
CASSLRGLATSKQYF,TGTGCCAGCAGTTTACGGGGACTAGCGACGAGTAAGCAGTACTTC,TRBJ2-7,15,TRBV27,NA,TRBD2
CASSFPRELQNTEAFF,TGTGCCAGCAGTTTCCCCCGGGAGTTACAAAACACTGAAGCTTTCTTT,TRBJ1-1,16,TRBV27,NA,NA
CASSFGTGNEQYF,TGTGCCAGCAGCTTCGGGACAGGGAACGAGCAGTACTTC,TRBJ2-7,13,TRBV11-2,NA,TRBD1
CASSPNRVNTEAFF,TGTGCCAGCAGCCCAAACCGGGTGAACACTGAAGCTTTCTTT,TRBJ1-1,14,TRBV7-3,NA,NA
CASQRVQGNQPQHF,TGTGCCAGCCAGAGGGTCCAGGGGAATCAGCCCCAGCATTTT,TRBJ1-5,14,TRBV6-1,NA,NA
CASSIGQGFNEQFF,TGTGCCAGTAGTATCGGGCAGGGTTTCAATGAGCAGTTCTTC,TRBJ2-1,14,TRBV19,once,NA
CASSYPNGQPQETQYF,TGCGCCAGCAGCTACCCGAATGGACAGCCCCAAGAGACCCAGTACTTC,TRBJ2-5,16,TRBV5-1,NA,NA
CASSLWRAYNYGYTF,TGTGCCAGCAGCTTGTGGAGGGCCTATAACTATGGCTACACCTTC,TRBJ1-2,15,TRBV5-6,few,NA
CASRTTRSGDTQYF,TGTGCCAGCAGAACCACAAGATCAGGGGATACGCAGTATTTT,TRBJ2-3,14,TRBV6-1,NA,NA
CASSPGRVYEQYF,TGTGCCAGTAGTCCTGGCAGGGTCTACGAGCAGTACTTC,TRBJ2-7,13,TRBV19,NA,NA
CAWRKELRGYEQYF,TGTGCCTGGAGAAAGGAGTTACGGGGCTACGAGCAGTACTTC,TRBJ2-7,14,TRBV30,NA,NA
CAGRMDYGYTF,TGTGCCGGCCGTATGGACTATGGCTACACCTTC,TRBJ1-2,11,TRBV6-6,few,NA
CASSISGSGGYTF,TGTGCCAGCAGTATATCAGGGTCAGGGGGCTACACCTTC,TRBJ1-2,13,TRBV27,NA,NA
CASRGLAGGSYNEQFF,TGTGCCAGCAGGGGACTAGCGGGAGGATCCTACAATGAGCAGTTCTTC,TRBJ2-1,16,TRBV28,NA,TRBD2
CASSQVSGKYYEQYF,TGCGCCAGCAGCCAAGTGTCAGGCAAGTACTACGAGCAGTACTTC,TRBJ2-7,15,TRBV4-1,NA,NA
CASSYTGNTEAFF,TGTGCCAGCAGTTACACGGGAAACACTGAAGCTTTCTTT,TRBJ1-1,13,TRBV6-5,NA,NA
CASSQETRPGYEQYF,TGCGCCAGCAGCCAAGAAACCCGGCCAGGGTACGAGCAGTACTTC,TRBJ2-7,15,TRBV4-3,NA,NA
CASSSTSGRDVNTQYF,TGTGCCAGCAGCTCTACCAGCGGGAGAGACGTAAATACGCAGTATTTT,TRBJ2-3,16,TRBV7-9,NA,TRBD2
CASSPLASGSKGEQFF,TGTGCCAGCAGCCCCCTGGCTAGCGGGAGTAAGGGTGAGCAGTTCTTC,TRBJ2-1,16,TRBV5-4,NA,TRBD2
CASSHSPGNSGNTIYF,TGTGCCAGCAGTCACTCGCCAGGGAACTCTGGAAACACCATATATTTT,TRBJ1-3,16,TRBV6-5,once,NA
CASSLGQGSHNEQFF,TGCGCCAGCAGCTTAGGACAGGGATCCCACAATGAGCAGTTCTTC,TRBJ2-1,15,TRBV5-1,NA,TRBD1
CASTLQGPYEQYF,TGTGCCAGCACCCTACAGGGCCCCTACGAGCAGTACTTC,TRBJ2-7,13,TRBV5-6,NA,NA
CAWAQQGFYGYTF,TGTGCCTGGGCTCAACAGGGCTTCTATGGCTACACCTTC,TRBJ1-2,13,TRBV30,NA,NA
CASSFSPIRLAGVDEQYF,TGTGCCAGCAGTTTTAGCCCCATAAGACTAGCGGGTGTCGACGAGCAGTACTTC,TRBJ2-7,18,TRBV28,NA,TRBD2
CASSYSGTGSYEQYF,TGTGCCAGCAGTTACTCGGGGACAGGAAGCTACGAGCAGTACTTC,TRBJ2-7,15,TRBV6-5,NA,TRBD1
CAISGLSGRPYEQYF,TGTGCCATCAGTGGATTGAGCGGGAGGCCCTACGAGCAGTACTTC,TRBJ2-7,15,TRBV10-3,few,TRBD2
CAISEWGGRESYEQYF,TGTGCCATCAGTGAGTGGGGAGGGCGGGAATCCTACGAGCAGTACTTC,TRBJ2-7,16,TRBV10-3,few,TRBD2
CASLDLSYNEQFF,TGTGCCAGCCTAGACCTCTCCTACAATGAGCAGTTCTTC,TRBJ2-1,13,TRBV6-1,NA,NA
CASTGICLRTYGYTF,TGCGCCAGCACAGGGATTTGTCTTCGGACCTATGGCTACACCTTC,TRBJ1-2,15,TRBV10-1,NA,NA
CSVGQDSNQPQHF,TGCAGCGTTGGGCAGGATAGCAATCAGCCCCAGCATTTT,TRBJ1-5,13,TRBV29-1,once,NA
CASRNDRGSGELFF,TGTGCCAGCAGGAATGACAGGGGCTCCGGGGAGCTGTTTTTT,TRBJ2-2,14,TRBV28,NA,TRBD1
CASSPWTSATDTQYF,TGTGCCAGCAGCCCCTGGACTAGCGCCACAGATACGCAGTATTTT,TRBJ2-3,15,TRBV11-2,NA,TRBD2
CASSLVGLAGYEQYF,TGCGCCAGCAGCTTGGTAGGTCTAGCGGGGTACGAGCAGTACTTC,TRBJ2-7,15,TRBV5-1,NA,TRBD2
CASRPRPTSGKLGTQYF,TGTGCCAGCAGGCCGCGCCCGACTAGCGGGAAACTCGGGACCCAGTACTTC,TRBJ2-5,17,TRBV7-2,NA,TRBD2
CASSVLAGGHTGELFF,TGTGCCAGCAGTGTGCTAGCGGGAGGACACACCGGGGAGCTGTTTTTT,TRBJ2-2,16,TRBV2,NA,TRBD2
CAWSGGLASYEQYF,TGTGCCTGGAGTGGGGGACTAGCGAGCTACGAGCAGTACTTC,TRBJ2-7,14,TRBV30,few,TRBD2
CASSFLYGHRPLAKNIQYF,TGTGCCAGCAGTTTTCTATACGGTCACAGACCTCTAGCCAAAAACATTCAGTACTTC,TRBJ2-4,19,TRBV28,NA,NA
CASSVDRGNYGYTF,TGCGCCAGCAGCGTTGACAGGGGTAACTATGGCTACACCTTC,TRBJ1-2,14,TRBV5-1,NA,TRBD1
CASSRGTSGTYEQYF,TGCGCCAGCAGCCGCGGGACTAGCGGGACGTACGAGCAGTACTTC,TRBJ2-7,15,TRBV4-1,NA,TRBD2
CASLSSGELFF,TGTGCCAGCCTGAGTTCCGGGGAGCTGTTTTTT,TRBJ2-2,11,TRBV7-9,NA,NA
CASSISTAEQETQYF,TGTGCCAGTAGTATTAGTACGGCGGAACAAGAGACCCAGTACTTC,TRBJ2-5,15,TRBV19,NA,NA
CASSRGTGSYTDTQYF,TGTGCCAGCAGCCGTGGGACAGGGAGTTACACAGATACGCAGTATTTT,TRBJ2-3,16,TRBV5-4,once,TRBD1
CASSLGPSGSLNEQFF,TGTGCCAGCAGCTTAGGGCCTAGCGGGTCTCTCAATGAGCAGTTCTTC,TRBJ2-1,16,TRBV7-8,NA,TRBD2
CASSPGQGNEQFF,TGTGCCAGTAGTCCCGGACAGGGAAATGAGCAGTTCTTC,TRBJ2-1,13,TRBV19,NA,TRBD1